Below, 17 T cell receptor beta chains from the same sample are listed, as sequenced in a study of spatial heterogeneity in lung cancer. Time point: sample taken at primary tumor resection. TCRdb itself ran the 5' RACE reads through MiXCR, one entry per CDR3 protein. The table lists some 80,000 distinct CDR3 sequences, 7.5% to 9.5% of them singletons. The source material was PBMCs, sampled at surgery. The receptors derive from a male donor with early-stage non-small cell lung cancer.

The chain links TRBV27 to TRBJ1-3, with TRBD1 as a possible D gene (6 bases). This CDR3 region has 14 residues. Germline values: CDR1 MNHEY, CDR2 SMNVEV (reference sequence). The V end was cut by 6 bases, the J end by 4 bases, with 13 bases between. The CDR3 sequence is CASRKGTTGNTIYF. CDR3 DNA sequence: TGTGCCAGCAGGAAAGGGACAACAGGAAACACCATATATTTT.

This clonotype was detected a few times. This sequence joins TRBV11-2 and TRBJ2-2; TRBD2 aligns across 8 bases. V dropped 4 bases and J dropped 10; count of bases not matched to a gene: 8. The CDR3 totals 14 residues. CDR1 and CDR2 (germline): SGHAT, FQNNGV. CDR3 DNA sequence: TGTGCCAGCAGCTCAAGGCGACTAGCGAAGGAGCTGTTTTTT. Translated: CASSSRRLAKELFF.

This clonotype was recorded many times. V gene TRBV29-1 combines with J gene TRBJ2-2, with D tentatively TRBD1 or TRBD2 (5 bases each). The CDR3 totals 12 residues. Germline V lookup: CDR1 SQVTM, CDR2 ANQGSEA. The V gene lost 5 bases and the J gene lost 4 bases, with 8 bases spanning the gap. CDR3 DNA: TGCAGCGTTCAGGGAGCCACCGGGGAGCTGTTTTTT. It translates to CSVQGATGELFF.

The chain links TRBV24-1 to TRBJ1-2; weak D call: TRBD1 (5 bases). The ends were cut back, 2 bases at V and 4 bases at J, with 16 bases in the middle. This CDR3 comprises 16 residues. CDR1 is KGHDR, CDR2 SFDVKD, per germline. The CDR3 DNA is TGTGCCACCAGTGATTCGAGGACGGGGGAGCTCTATGGCTACACCTTC. Amino acids: CATSDSRTGELYGYTF.

Many counts were recorded for this clonotype. The chain couples TRBV20-1 to TRBJ2-3; perhaps TRBD1 as D (5 bases). Germline-derived CDR1 and CDR2 are DFQATT and SNEGSKA (reference sequence). CDR3 length: 13 residues. Trimming removed 1 base at V and 2 bases at J, with 7 bases between. CDR3 amino acids: CSARARDTDTQYF. CDR3 nucleotide sequence: TGCAGTGCTAGAGCCAGGGACACAGATACGCAGTATTTT.

This sequence joins TRBV7-2 and TRBJ2-7; 9 bases fit TRBD1. J lost 2 bases, V lost 2 bases, and 10 bases had no gene match. Germline V lookup: CDR1 SGHTA, CDR2 FQGNSA. CDR3 size: 17 residues. The CDR3 nucleotides are TGTGCCAGCAGCTTATTTTCTCGGACAGGGGTCACCTACGAGCAGTACTTC. This gives the protein CASSLFSRTGVTYEQYF. The complete variable domain, with remaining parts taken from reference TRBV7-2 and TRBJ2-7, reads GAGVSQSPSNKVTEKGKDVELRCDPISGHTALYWYRQSLGQGLEFLIYFQGNSAPDKSGLPSDRFSAERTGGSVSTLTIQRTQQEDSAVYLCASSLFSRTGVTYEQYFGPGTRLTVT.

This clonotype was recorded many times. The CDR3 region has the DNA TGTGCCAGCAGCGCGACGGGACAGGGGAATCGGGAGCAGTACTTC. Protein product: CASSATGQGNREQYF. The chain has TRBV9 and TRBJ2-7, with 10 bases that match TRBD1. From germline, CDR1 is SGDLS and CDR2 YYNGEE. The CDR3 spans 15 residues. The trim removed 3 bases at V and 7 bases at J, leaving 10 bases unmatched.

The rearrangement links TRBV5-1 to TRBJ2-1, with D unclear. The J call is uncertain, as TRBJ2-7 better fits the DNA end. Per germline, CDR1 SGHRS and CDR2 YFSETQ. The CDR3 loop spans 15 amino acids. For the CDR3, the DNA is TGCGCCAGCAGCTTGGGTGGAGAATCCTACAATGAGCAGTACTTC. Translated: CASSLGGESYNEQYF.

Only a few counts were recorded for this clonotype. For the CDR3, the DNA is TGTGCCACCAGTGATCTTGACTCTCCCCGGGACGAGCAGTACTTC. This sequence encodes CATSDLDSPRDEQYF. The chain has TRBV24-1 and TRBJ2-7; D is undetermined. In germline, CDR1 is KGHDR, CDR2 SFDVKD. V lost 3 bases and J 5 bases, leaving 16 bases between the germline ends. CDR3 length equals 15 residues.

This chain links TRBV4-3 with TRBJ2-7; 7 nucleotides match TRBD2. J lost 3 bases, V lost 3 bases, and 8 bases had no gene match. CDR1 is LGHNA, CDR2 YSLEER, per germline. The CDR3 loop spans 15 amino acids. CDR3 sequence (DNA): TGCGCCAGCAGCCAGGGGGGGGGTAACGTCTACGAGCAGTACTTC. Its protein is CASSQGGGNVYEQYF.

This clonotype was seen ten or more times. The gene calls are TRBV20-1 and TRBJ1-2; no definite D call. Germline CDR1 and CDR2: DFQATT and SNEGSKA (reference sequence). Trimming left V 0 bases short and J 8 bases short, with 10 bases between. The CDR3 totals 12 residues. The CDR3: CSARDEAGGYTF. The CDR3 bases are TGCAGTGCTAGAGATGAAGCGGGAGGCTACACCTTC.

In this sample, this clonotype turned up many times. The chain uses TRBV24-1 and TRBJ1-1, with a possible D match to TRBD1 (5 bases). With 5 bases removed from V and 2 bases from J, the gap between germline ends came to 17 bases. CDR1 is KGHDR, CDR2 SFDVKD, per germline. This CDR3 comprises 16 residues. The CDR3 bases are TGTGCCACCAGTGTGTTCGGTCGAGGGGATAACACTGAAGCTTTCTTT. As protein: CATSVFGRGDNTEAFF.

The gene calls are TRBV2 and TRBJ1-5; no reliable D call. Trimming pared 11 bases from V and 2 bases from J, leaving 13 bases between. The germline gives CDR1 SNHLY, CDR2 FYNNEI. CDR3 length equals 13 residues. The CDR3 region has the DNA TGTGCCGGGAACCTTGGGGGCAATCAGCCCCAGCATTTT. Its protein product is CAGNLGGNQPQHF.

This clonotype was picked up a small number of times. A much larger clone differs by one base, so this may be a read error. The rearrangement joins TRBV11-1 to TRBJ2-7; no firm D call. Germline-derived CDR1 and CDR2 are SGHAT and FQDESV (reference sequence). The CDR3 totals 12 residues. The germline V and J ends were trimmed by 3 bases and 6 bases, with 9 bases remaining between them. The CDR3, as DNA: TGTGCCAGCAGCTTCCAGACCTGCGAGCAGTACTTC. It encodes CASSFQTCEQYF.

This clonotype showed up many times. The V and J genes are TRBV11-2 and TRBJ2-1, with TRBD1 identical over 9 bases. The CDR3 extends over 15 amino acids. Per germline, CDR1 SGHAT and CDR2 FQNNGV. The V and J ends lost 5 bases and 6 bases, in that order; junction bases with no gene match: 8. The CDR3: CASSGGQGVFNEQFF. The CDR3 DNA follows: TGTGCCAGCAGCGGGGGACAGGGAGTTTTCAATGAGCAGTTCTTC.

CDR3 nucleotide sequence: TGTGCCAGCAGTTGGCGACGGTTCTCTGGAAACACCATATATTTT. Its protein product is CASSWRRFSGNTIYF. The chain links TRBV12-3 or TRBV12-4 to TRBJ1-3; D is ambiguous. The CDR3 is 15 amino acids. With 4 bases removed from V and 0 bases from J, the gap between germline ends came to 10 bases.

This clonotype was counted ten times or more. The chain links TRBV5-1 to TRBJ2-1; perhaps TRBD2 as D (6 bases). The germline CDR1 and CDR2 sequences are SGHRS and YFSETQ. Trimming stripped 0 bases from V and 8 bases from J, with 12 bases between. The CDR3 is made up of 14 amino acids. The CDR3 DNA reads as TGCGCCAGCAGCTTGGGCCTAGCGTCCGATGAGCAGTTCTTC. This encodes CASSLGLASDEQFF.